Only a few counts were recorded for the clone carrying this TCR beta chain. No antigen is known for it. CDR3 length: 16 amino acids. The ends were cut back, 1 base at V and 1 base at J, with 10 bases in the middle. CDR1 and CDR2 from the germline V gene are LGHNA and YSLEER. For TCRbeta, the library was prepared with unique molecular identifiers. MiXCR, applied by TCRdb to the PCR reads, yields one record per CDR3 protein. This sample yields 130,000 or so distinct CDR3 sequences, of which roughly 9.7% are seen a single time; less than 25% belongs to the top ten. The data are from a study of T-cell reconstitution after alpha-beta-depleted transplantation in children. General study results and limits: Surviving thymic progenitors and recipient T cells were the source of high TCRbeta diversity at day 60 in some patients. T-cell numbers and diversity one year post-transplant derived largely from freshly generated T cells.

The V call is TRBV4-3, the J call TRBJ2-2, with D maybe TRBD1 (6 bases). This material consisted of PBMCs, mostly from graft donor cells, taken 180 days after TCRalphabeta/CD19-depleted stem cell transplant. The clonotype comes from a girl under three years old who had a stem cell transplant for combined immunodeficiency, so the T cells may come from the graft donor. DNA of the CDR3: TGCGCCAGCAGCCAAGGTGCAGGGGTGAACACCGGGGAGCTGTTTTTT. It translates to CASSQGAGVNTGELFF.